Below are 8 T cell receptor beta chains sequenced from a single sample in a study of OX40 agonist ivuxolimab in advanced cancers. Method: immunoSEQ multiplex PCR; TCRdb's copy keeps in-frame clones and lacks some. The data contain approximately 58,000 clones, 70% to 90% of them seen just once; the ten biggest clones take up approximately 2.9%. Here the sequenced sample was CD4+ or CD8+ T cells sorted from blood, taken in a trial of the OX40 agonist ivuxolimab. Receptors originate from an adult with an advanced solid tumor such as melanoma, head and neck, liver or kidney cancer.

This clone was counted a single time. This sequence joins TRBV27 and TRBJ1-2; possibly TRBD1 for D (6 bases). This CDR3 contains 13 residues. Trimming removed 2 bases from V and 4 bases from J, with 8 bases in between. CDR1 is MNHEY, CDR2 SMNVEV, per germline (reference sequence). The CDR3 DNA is TGTGCCAGCAGTTTAACAGGGTCCTATGGCTACACCTTC. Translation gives CASSLTGSYGYTF.

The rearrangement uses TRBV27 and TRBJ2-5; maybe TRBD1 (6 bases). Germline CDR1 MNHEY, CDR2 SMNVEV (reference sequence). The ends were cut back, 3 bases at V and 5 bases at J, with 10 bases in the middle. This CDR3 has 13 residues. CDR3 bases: TGTGCCAGCAGTTTGGGACACGAGGAGACCCAGTACTTC. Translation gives CASSLGHEETQYF.

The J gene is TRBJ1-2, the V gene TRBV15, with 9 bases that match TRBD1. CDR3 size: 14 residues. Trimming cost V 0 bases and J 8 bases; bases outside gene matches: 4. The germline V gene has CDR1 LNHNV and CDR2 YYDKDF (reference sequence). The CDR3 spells CATSRDRDRVGYTF. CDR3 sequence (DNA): TGTGCCACCAGCAGAGATAGGGACAGGGTGGGCTACACCTTC.

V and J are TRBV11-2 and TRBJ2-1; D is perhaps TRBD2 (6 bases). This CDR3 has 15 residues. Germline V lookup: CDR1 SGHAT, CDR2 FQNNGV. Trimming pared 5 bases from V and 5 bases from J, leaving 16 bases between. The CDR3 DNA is TGTGCCAGCAGCACTGCCGGGAGAGCACACAATGAGCAGTTCTTC. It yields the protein CASSTAGRAHNEQFF.

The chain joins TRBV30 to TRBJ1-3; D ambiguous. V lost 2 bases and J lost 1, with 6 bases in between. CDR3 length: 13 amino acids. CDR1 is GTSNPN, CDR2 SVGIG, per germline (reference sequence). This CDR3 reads CAWSLESGNTIYF. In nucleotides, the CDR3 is TGTGCCTGGAGTCTCGAGTCTGGAAACACCATATATTTT.

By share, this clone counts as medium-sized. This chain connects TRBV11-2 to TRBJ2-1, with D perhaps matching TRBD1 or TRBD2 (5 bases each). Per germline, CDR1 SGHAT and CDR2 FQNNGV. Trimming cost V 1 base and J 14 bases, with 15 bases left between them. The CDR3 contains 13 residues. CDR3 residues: CASSLATGTREFF. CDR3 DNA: TGTGCCAGCAGCTTAGCAACCGGGACCAGGGAGTTCTTC.

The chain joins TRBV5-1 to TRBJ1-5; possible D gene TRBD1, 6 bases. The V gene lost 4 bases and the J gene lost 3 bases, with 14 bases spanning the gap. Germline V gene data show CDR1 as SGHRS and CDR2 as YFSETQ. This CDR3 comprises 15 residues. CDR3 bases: TGCGCCAGCAGCCCCTCTGCGGGGGCCAATCAGCCCCAGCATTTT. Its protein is CASSPSAGANQPQHF.

This chain's CDR3 is CASSLVSGATDTQYF. The CDR3 nucleotides read TGTGCCAGCAGCTTAGTATCGGGAGCTACAGATACGCAGTATTTT. This chain connects TRBV11-3 to TRBJ2-3, with D possibly being TRBD2 (6 bases). Deletions cut 1 base from V and 3 bases from J, with 11 bases between. Looked up from germline, CDR1 is SGHNT and CDR2 is YENEEA. The CDR3 length is 15 residues.